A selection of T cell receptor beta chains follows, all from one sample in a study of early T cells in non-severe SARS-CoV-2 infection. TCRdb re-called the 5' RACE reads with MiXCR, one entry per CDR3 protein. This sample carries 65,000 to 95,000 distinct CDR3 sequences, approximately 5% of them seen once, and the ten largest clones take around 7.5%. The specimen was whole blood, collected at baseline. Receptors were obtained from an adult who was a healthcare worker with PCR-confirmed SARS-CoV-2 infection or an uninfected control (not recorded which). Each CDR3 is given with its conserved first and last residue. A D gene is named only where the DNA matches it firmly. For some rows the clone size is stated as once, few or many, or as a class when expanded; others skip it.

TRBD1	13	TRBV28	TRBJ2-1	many	TGTGCCAGCTGGGACAGGCCCTACAATGAGCAGTTCTTC	CASWDRPYNEQFF
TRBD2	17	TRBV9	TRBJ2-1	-	TGTGCCAGCAGCAGACTAGCGGGAGGCGAATTTCTTCGTGAGCAGTTCTTC	CASSRLAGGEFLREQFF
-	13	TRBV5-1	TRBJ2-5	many	TGCGCCAGCAGCTTCCAGGGAGAGGAGACCCAGTACTTC	CASSFQGEETQYF
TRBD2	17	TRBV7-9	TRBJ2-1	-	TGTGCCAGCAGCTTAGGCGACGCGGGAGGGCCCTCGGATGAGCAGTTCTTC	CASSLGDAGGPSDEQFF
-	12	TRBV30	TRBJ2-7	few	TGTGCCTGGAGTCCGGTGGGGGACGAGCAGTACTTC	CAWSPVGDEQYF
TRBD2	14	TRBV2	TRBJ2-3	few	TGTGCCAGAGAAAAGGGGCTAGCGGGAGATACGCAGTATTTT	CAREKGLAGDTQYF
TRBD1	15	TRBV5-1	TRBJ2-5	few	TGCGCCAGCAGCCTAGGGACAGGGGGCGCGAAGACCCAGTACTTC	CASSLGTGGAKTQYF
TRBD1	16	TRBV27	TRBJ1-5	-	TGTGCCAGCAGTTTTGGGGACAGGGGGAACAATCAGCCCCAGCATTTT	CASSFGDRGNNQPQHF
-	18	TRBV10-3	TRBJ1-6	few	TGTGCCATCAGTGAGTCTCGCTATCCGGGACGGGAAAATTCACCCCTCCACTTT	CAISESRYPGRENSPLHF
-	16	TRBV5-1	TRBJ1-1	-	TGCGCCAGCAGCTTGGGAGGGGCGAACGTGAACACTGAAGCTTTCTTT	CASSLGGANVNTEAFF
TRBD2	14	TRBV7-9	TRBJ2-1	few	TGTGCCGGCCAGGGAGGGGCTGCGGGCAATGAGCAGTTCTTC	CAGQGGAAGNEQFF
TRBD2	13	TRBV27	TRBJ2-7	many	TGTGCCAGCAGTCTCACTAGCGGGTACGAGCAGTACTTC	CASSLTSGYEQYF
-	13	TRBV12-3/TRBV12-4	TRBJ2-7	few	TGTGCCAGCAGTCCGCCGATGGGCCACGAGCAGTACTTC	CASSPPMGHEQYF
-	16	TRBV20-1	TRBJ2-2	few	TGCAGTGCGACCTTCCATAGCGGTTCGAACACCGGGGAGCTGTTTTTT	CSATFHSGSNTGELFF
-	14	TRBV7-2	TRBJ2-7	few	TGTGCCAGCAGCTTAAACGCGAGGGGCCACGAGCAGTACTTC	CASSLNARGHEQYF
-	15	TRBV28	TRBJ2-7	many	TGTGCCAGCAGTTCTAGGGTGGGGGGTTCCTACGAGCAGTACTTC	CASSSRVGGSYEQYF
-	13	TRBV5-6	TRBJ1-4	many	TGTGCCAGCAGCTTGGGACGGAAAGAAAAACTGTTTTTT	CASSLGRKEKLFF
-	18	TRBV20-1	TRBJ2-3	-	TGCAGTGCTAGAGATAACTCCTATTCCGTCGGGGGACTAGATACGCAGTATTTT	CSARDNSYSVGGLDTQYF
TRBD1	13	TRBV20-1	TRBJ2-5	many	TGCAGTGCGCCCGGGACAGGGTCGGAGACCCAGTACTTC	CSAPGTGSETQYF
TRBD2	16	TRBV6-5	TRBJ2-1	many	TGTGCCAGCAGTTACCCGATAGCGGGAAGGGTTTATGAGCAGTTCTTC	CASSYPIAGRVYEQFF
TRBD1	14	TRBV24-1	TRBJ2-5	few	TGTGCCACCAGTGATGCAGGGGGCCAAGAGACCCAGTACTTC	CATSDAGGQETQYF
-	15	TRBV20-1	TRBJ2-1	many	TGCAGTGCGAACTCCGGGATCGCGGTCGGGGATGAGCAGTTCTTC	CSANSGIAVGDEQFF
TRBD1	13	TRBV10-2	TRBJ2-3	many	TGCGCCAGCCACGAGGGGGCCACAGATACGCAGTATTTT	CASHEGATDTQYF
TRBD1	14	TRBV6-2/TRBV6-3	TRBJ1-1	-	TGTGCCAGCAGTTACCTTGGACAGGGCACTGAAGCTTTCTTT	CASSYLGQGTEAFF
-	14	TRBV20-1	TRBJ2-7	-	TGCAGTGCTAGTGAGGGATGGGGACCCTACGAGCAGTACTTC	CSASEGWGPYEQYF
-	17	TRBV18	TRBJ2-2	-	TGTGCCAGCTCACCACCCCAAACAGGGAAGTTTCCCGGGGAGCTGTTTTTT	CASSPPQTGKFPGELFF
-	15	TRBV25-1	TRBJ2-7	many	TGTGCCAGCAGTGATTCGGGGGTCTTCTCCTACGAGCAGTACTTC	CASSDSGVFSYEQYF
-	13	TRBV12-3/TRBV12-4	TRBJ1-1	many	TGTGCCAGCAGTTTAGCTGGCGGGGTCGAAGCTTTCTTT	CASSLAGGVEAFF
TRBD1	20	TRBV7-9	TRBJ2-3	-	TGTGCCAGCAGCTTAGGACAGGGGGCATATGAAAAAAAAGACACAGATACGCAGTATTTT	CASSLGQGAYEKKDTDTQYF
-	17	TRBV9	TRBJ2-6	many	TGTGCCAGCAGCGCCCAGGGGATCCGCTCTGGGGCCAACGTCCTGACTTTC	CASSAQGIRSGANVLTF
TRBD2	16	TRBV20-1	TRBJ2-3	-	TGCAGTGCTCCAGGGACTAGCCTGCAGGTCACAGATACGCAGTATTTT	CSAPGTSLQVTDTQYF
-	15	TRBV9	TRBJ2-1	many	TGTGCCAGCAGCGTAACGGGAGTCGTCTACAATGAGCAGTTCTTC	CASSVTGVVYNEQFF
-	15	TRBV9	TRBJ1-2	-	TGTGCCAGCAGCTCAACGGGGGTCCCAAGCTATGGCTACACCTTC	CASSSTGVPSYGYTF
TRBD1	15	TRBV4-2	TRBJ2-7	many	TGTGCCAGCAGCCAAACACCGGGACAGGGGGACGAGCAGTACTTC	CASSQTPGQGDEQYF
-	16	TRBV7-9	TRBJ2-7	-	TGTGCCAGCAGCTTATCCCCCGGCGGTCAGACCTACGAGCAGTACTTC	CASSLSPGGQTYEQYF
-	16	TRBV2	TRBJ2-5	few	TGTGCCAGCAGTCCCAGGCGAACTTCCAACGGAGAGACCCAGTACTTC	CASSPRRTSNGETQYF
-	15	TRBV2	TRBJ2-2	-	TGTGCCAGCAGTGAAGACGGGAGAAGGACCGGGGAGCTGTTTTTT	CASSEDGRRTGELFF
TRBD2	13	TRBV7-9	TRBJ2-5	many	TGTGCCAGCGGGACTAGCGAACAAGAGACCCAGTACTTC	CASGTSEQETQYF
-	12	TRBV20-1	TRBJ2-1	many	TGCAGTGCCGGCGGAACAGCGGCAGAGCAGTTCTTC	CSAGGTAAEQFF
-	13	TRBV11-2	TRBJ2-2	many	TGTGCCAGCAGCGAGACGAACACCGGGGAGCTGTTTTTT	CASSETNTGELFF
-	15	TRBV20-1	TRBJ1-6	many	TGCAGTGCCCAGTATGGGCAGTATTATAATTCACCCCTCCACTTT	CSAQYGQYYNSPLHF
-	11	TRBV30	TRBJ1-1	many	TGTGCCTGGAGTGGACAGGTTGAAGCTTTCTTT	CAWSGQVEAFF
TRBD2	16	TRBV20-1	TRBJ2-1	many	TGCAGTGCTAGAGATGTAGCGGGTAGGGGCTACAATGAGCAGTTCTTC	CSARDVAGRGYNEQFF
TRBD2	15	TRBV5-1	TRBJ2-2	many	TGCGCCAGCAGCTTTAGCGGGAGGAATACCGGGGAGCTGTTTTTT	CASSFSGRNTGELFF
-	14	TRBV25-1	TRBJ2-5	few	TGTGCCAGCATCTCCGGGACCATCCAAGAGACCCAGTACTTC	CASISGTIQETQYF
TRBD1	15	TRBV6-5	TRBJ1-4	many	TGTGCCAGCAGTTTGACAGGGGGCGGAGGTGAAAAACTGTTTTTT	CASSLTGGGGEKLFF
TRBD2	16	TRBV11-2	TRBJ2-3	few	TGTGCCAGCAGCCGGACTAGCGGGAGGGCCACAGATACGCAGTATTTT	CASSRTSGRATDTQYF
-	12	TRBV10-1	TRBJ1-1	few	TGCGCCAGCAGCCCCACGGGCCGGGGAGCTTTCTTT	CASSPTGRGAFF
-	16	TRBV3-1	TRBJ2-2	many	TGTGCCAGCAGCCCTCACGGGCTAGGTAGCACCGGGGAGCTGTTTTTT	CASSPHGLGSTGELFF
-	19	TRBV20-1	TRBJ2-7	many	TGCAGTGCTAGAGACGCTTCCTATCCCAGCGACGGAATCCCCTACGAGCAGTACTTC	CSARDASYPSDGIPYEQYF
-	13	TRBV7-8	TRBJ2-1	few	TGTGCCAGCAGCTTCCCAGGGATCAATGAGCAGTTCTTC	CASSFPGINEQFF
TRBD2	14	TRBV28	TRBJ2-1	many	TGTGCCAGCAGTTATAGCGGGACTTTCAATGAGCAGTTCTTC	CASSYSGTFNEQFF
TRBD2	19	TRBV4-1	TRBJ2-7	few	TGCGCCAGCAGCCAAGGTGGACCCCCCTATGCTAGCGGGTCCTACGAGCAGTACTTC	CASSQGGPPYASGSYEQYF
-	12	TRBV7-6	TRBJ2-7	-	TGTGCCAGCAGCCCAGGTACACTTGAGCAGTACTTC	CASSPGTLEQYF
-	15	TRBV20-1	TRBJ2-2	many	TGCAGTGCTAGAGATGCCGGGAGCGACACCGGGGAGCTGTTTTTT	CSARDAGSDTGELFF
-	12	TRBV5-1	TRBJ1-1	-	TGCGCCAGCAGCAGCCGGGACACAGAAGCTTTCTTT	CASSSRDTEAFF
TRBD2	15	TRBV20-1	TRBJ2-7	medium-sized	TGCAGTGCCAAACCTAGCGGGAGGGATTCCTACGAGCAGTACTTC	CSAKPSGRDSYEQYF
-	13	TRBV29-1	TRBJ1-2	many	TGCAGCGTTAGCTCCGGGAGTTACTATGGCTACACCTTC	CSVSSGSYYGYTF
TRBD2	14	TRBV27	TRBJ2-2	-	TGTGCCAGCGGACTAGAAATCAAAACCGGGGAGCTGTTTTTT	CASGLEIKTGELFF
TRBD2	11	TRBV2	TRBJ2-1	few	TGTGCCACCCAACTAGCGGGTGAGCAGTTCTTC	CATQLAGEQFF